Detailed here is one T cell receptor beta chain. The antigen it recognizes is unknown. No much larger clone exists at a distance of one base, and base qualities are not known. The library was generated by 5' RACE. The sample was run on an Illumina MiSeq. The public reads were run again by TCRdb, first through fastp at Q25 and then through MiXCR, and only productive beta chains were kept. A single entry per CDR3 protein holds the most common genes and DNA from its merged rows. Counted in this sample were 60,000 to 75,000 distinct CDR3 sequences; under 20% of them appeared once. The ten largest clonotypes hold 4% to 5% of the sample. The data derive from a study of T cells of healthy individuals (dated by TCRdb to 2016 to 2019). The CDR3, from cysteine to phenylalanine, totals 12 residues. The entry retains the CDR3 DNA only, 36 bases that are in frame from base 1. CDR1 is given as SQVTM and CDR2 as ANQGSEA, both from the germline V gene. Trimming removed 7 bases from V and 4 bases from J, leaving 8 bases between the germline ends.

The chain employs TRBV29-1 and TRBJ2-6; there is no confident call for the D gene. The TCR sequence derives from a human donor in good health. CDR3 region: CSAARGANVLTF. The base sequence is TGCAGCGCTGCTAGGGGGGCCAACGTCCTGACTTTC.